This entry is about one T cell receptor (beta chain). The recovered donors of Cohort 3 showed two negative PCRs, clearance, or symptom resolution. The CDR3 consists of 15 residues. Trimming removed 5 bases from V and 3 bases from J, with 16 bases in between. Looked up from germline, CDR1 is SGHTA and CDR2 is FQGNSA. This entry is derived from a study of blood T cell repertoires in COVID-19. Study as a whole: Sample material is recorded as cDNA or gDNA derived from T cells, B-cell-depleted T cells, or PBMCs.

TCRdb's table, derived via immunoSEQ multiplex PCR, lists solely in-frame clones and lacks some. This table has fewer than 350,000 clones, around 88% appearing once. Sequencing was carried out using PBMCs or T cells enriched from blood (not recorded which). The chain combines TRBV7-2 with TRBJ2-5; D gene unclear. This TCR came from a woman aged 40 to 50 who had recovered from COVID-19. The CDR3 protein is CASSPTVTIKETQYF. The CDR3 nucleotides read TGTGCCAGCAGCCCGACCGTTACTATTAAAGAGACCCAGTACTTC.